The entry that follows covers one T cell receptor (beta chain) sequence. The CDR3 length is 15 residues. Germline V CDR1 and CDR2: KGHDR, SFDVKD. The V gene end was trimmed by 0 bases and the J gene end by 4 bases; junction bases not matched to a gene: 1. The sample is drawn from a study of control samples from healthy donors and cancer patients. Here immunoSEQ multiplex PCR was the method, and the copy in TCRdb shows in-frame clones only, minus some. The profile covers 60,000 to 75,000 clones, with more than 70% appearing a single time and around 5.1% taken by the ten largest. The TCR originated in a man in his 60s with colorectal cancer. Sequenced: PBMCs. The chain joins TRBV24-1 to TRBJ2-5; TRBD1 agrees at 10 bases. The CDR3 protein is CATSDLGDRGETQYF. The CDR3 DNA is TGTGCCACCAGTGATTTGGGGGACAGGGGAGAGACCCAGTACTTC.